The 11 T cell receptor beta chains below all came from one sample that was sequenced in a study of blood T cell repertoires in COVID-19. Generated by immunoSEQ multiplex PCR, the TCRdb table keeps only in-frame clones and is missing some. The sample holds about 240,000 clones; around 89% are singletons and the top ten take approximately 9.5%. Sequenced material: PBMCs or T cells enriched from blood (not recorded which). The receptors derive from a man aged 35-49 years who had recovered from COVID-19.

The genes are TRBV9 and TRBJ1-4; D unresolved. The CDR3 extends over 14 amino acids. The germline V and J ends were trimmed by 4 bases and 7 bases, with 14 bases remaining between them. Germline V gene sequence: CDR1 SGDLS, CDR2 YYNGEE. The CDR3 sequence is CASSPQSNIEKLFF. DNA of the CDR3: TGTGCCAGCAGCCCTCAGTCAAACATTGAAAAACTGTTTTTT.

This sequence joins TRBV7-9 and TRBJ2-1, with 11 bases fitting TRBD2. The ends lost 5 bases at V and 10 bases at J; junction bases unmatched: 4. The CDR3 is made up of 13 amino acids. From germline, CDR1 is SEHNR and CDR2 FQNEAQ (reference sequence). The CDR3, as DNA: TGTGCCAGCAGCGGCAGACTAGCGGGGGAGCAGTTCTTC. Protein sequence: CASSGRLAGEQFF. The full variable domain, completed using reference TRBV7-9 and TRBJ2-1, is DTGVSQNPRHKITKRGQNVTFRCDPISEHNRLYWYRQTLGQGPEFLTYFQNEAQLEKSRLLSDRFSAERPKGSFSTLEIQRTEQGDSAMYLCASSGRLAGEQFFGPGTRLTVL.

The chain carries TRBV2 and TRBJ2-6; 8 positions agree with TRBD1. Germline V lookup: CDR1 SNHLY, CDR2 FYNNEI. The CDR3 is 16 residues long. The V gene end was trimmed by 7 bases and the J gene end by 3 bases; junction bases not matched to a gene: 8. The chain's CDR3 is CASTRQGNLGANVLTF. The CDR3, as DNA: TGTGCCAGCACGAGACAGGGGAATCTTGGGGCCAACGTCCTGACTTTC.

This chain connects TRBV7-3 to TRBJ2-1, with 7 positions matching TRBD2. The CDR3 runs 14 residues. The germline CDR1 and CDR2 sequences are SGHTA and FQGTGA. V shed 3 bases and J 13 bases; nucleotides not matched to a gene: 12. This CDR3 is CASSFDANSGPQFF. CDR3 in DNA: TGTGCCAGCAGCTTCGATGCGAATAGCGGGCCTCAGTTCTTC.

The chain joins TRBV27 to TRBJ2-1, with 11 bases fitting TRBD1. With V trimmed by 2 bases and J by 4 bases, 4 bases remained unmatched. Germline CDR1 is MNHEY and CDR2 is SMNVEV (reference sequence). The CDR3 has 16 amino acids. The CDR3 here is CASSLVGQGGYNEQFF. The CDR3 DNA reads TGTGCCAGCAGTTTAGTGGGACAGGGGGGGTACAATGAGCAGTTCTTC.

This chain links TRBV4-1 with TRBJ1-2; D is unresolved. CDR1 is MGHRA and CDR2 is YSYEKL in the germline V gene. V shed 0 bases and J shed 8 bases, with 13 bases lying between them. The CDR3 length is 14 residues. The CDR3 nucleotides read TGCGCCAGCAGCCAAGATATGGGCGCCGACGGCTACACCTTC. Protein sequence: CASSQDMGADGYTF.

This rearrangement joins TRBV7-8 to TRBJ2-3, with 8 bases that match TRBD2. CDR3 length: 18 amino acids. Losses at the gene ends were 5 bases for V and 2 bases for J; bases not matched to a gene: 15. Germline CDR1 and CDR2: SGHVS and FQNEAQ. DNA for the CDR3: TGTGCCAGCAGCGCAGAGTCTGGCGGGAGGCCCTACACAGATACGCAGTATTTT. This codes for CASSAESGGRPYTDTQYF. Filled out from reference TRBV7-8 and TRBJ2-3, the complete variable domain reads GAGVSQSPRYKVAKRGQDVALRCDPISGHVSLFWYQQALGQGPEFLTYFQNEAQLDKSGLPSDRFFAERPEGSVSTLKIQRTQQEDSAVYLCASSAESGGRPYTDTQYFGPGTRLTVL.

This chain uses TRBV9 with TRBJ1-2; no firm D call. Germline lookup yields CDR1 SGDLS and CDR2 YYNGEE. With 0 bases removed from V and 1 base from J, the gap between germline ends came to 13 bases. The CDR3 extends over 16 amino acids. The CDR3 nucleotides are TGTGCCAGCAGCGTAGAGGCAGGCGCGTTTAACTATGGCTACACCTTC. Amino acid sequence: CASSVEAGAFNYGYTF.

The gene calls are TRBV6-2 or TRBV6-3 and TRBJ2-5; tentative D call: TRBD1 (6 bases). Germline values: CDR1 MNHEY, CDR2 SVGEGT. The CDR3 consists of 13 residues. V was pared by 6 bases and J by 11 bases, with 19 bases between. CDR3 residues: CASSQQQGTAQYF. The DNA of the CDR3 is TGTGCCAGCAGCCAACAACAGGGTACGGCTCAGTACTTC.

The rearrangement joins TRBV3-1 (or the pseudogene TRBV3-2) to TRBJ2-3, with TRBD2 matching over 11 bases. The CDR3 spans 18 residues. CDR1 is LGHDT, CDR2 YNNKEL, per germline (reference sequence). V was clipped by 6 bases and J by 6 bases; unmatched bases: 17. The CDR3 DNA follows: TGTGCCAGCAGTCGCCTACCCCCGACTAGCGGGGTGACCGATACGCAGTATTTT. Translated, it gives CASSRLPPTSGVTDTQYF.

CDR3 in amino acids: CASRPPTANTEAFF. CDR3 coding DNA: TGTGCCAGCAGACCCCCGACAGCGAACACTGAAGCTTTCTTT. The gene calls are TRBV6-5 and TRBJ1-1; D may be TRBD1 (5 bases). The CDR3 sequence is 14 residues long. V was cut by 6 bases and J by 1 base, with 12 bases left in between. Germline lookup yields CDR1 MNHEY and CDR2 SVGAGI.